This T cell receptor beta chain was captured by sequencing in a study of T cells in Graves' hyperthyroidism and ophthalmopathy. Stable Graves' hyperthyroidism meant no ophthalmopathy progression within 18 months. The PBMCs studied were ones that came from 8 to 10 ml fresh peripheral blood. RNA transcripts provided the source from which TCR beta CDR3 regions were amplified. The primer set for the first-round RT-PCR of the TCR CDR3 was HTBI. TCRdb fed the multiplex PCR reads into MiXCR, producing one record per CDR3 protein. This sample has 380,000 or so distinct CDR3 sequences; approximately 15% occur once, and the top ten carry around 25%. Germline V lookup: CDR1 SQVTM, CDR2 ANQGSEA. The CDR3 sequence is 15 residues long. Trimming pared 5 bases from V and 4 bases from J, leaving 17 bases between.

Source material: blood. This receptor was taken from a woman between 25 and 40 years old with Graves' hyperthyroidism. This sequence joins TRBV29-1 and TRBJ2-2; no clear D. The CDR3 nucleotides are TGCAGCGTTTCCTTTGGGGAATTCGGCACCGGGGAGCTGTTTTTT. This translates into CSVSFGEFGTGELFF.